These 28 T cell receptor beta chains were sequenced from one sample in a study of CD8+ T cells in alopecia areata (dated by TCRdb to the late 2010s). Library preparation employed the immunoSEQ multiplex PCR assay. To provide template for TCR sequencing, every sample had RNA extracted and reverse transcribed into cDNA. The table was pulled from immuneACCESS by TCRdb, which kept in-frame rearrangements only. Such tables lose some clones; where checked, under half of the loss comes from unresolved V genes, and the rest has no known cause. The sample includes 150,000 or so clones, with about 61% observed a single time. The ten biggest clones cover about a sixth of the sample. Interpreted using the paper, the treatment or condition label stands for: oral pan-JAK inhibitor, 5-10 mg twice daily. The material was CD4+ T cells sorted from blood, obtained at approximately week 56, from a patient treated with tofacitinib. The receptors derive from a human donor with alopecia areata.

This clone was observed a few times. V is TRBV27 and J is TRBJ2-1; D not resolved. The CDR3 has 11 residues. CDR1 MNHEY and CDR2 SMNVEV come from the germline V gene (reference sequence). The V end was cut by 6 bases, the J end by 4 bases, with 4 bases between. In DNA, the CDR3 is TGTGCCAGCAGAGGTTACAATGAGCAGTTCTTC. It is translated as CASRGYNEQFF.

The V and J genes are TRBV18 and TRBJ2-5, with D uncertain. The CDR3 spans 13 residues. The V end lost 0 bases, the J end lost 5 bases, and 7 bases lay between the germline ends. Germline V gene data show CDR1 as KGHSH and CDR2 as LQKENI. The CDR3 DNA is TGTGCCAGCTCACCACCGGGTTTCGAGACCCAGTACTTC. Its protein is CASSPPGFETQYF.

The rearrangement joins TRBV7-2 to TRBJ2-3; D uncertain. The V and J ends lost 5 bases and 10 bases respectively, with 10 bases between them. CDR1 is SGHTA and CDR2 is FQGNSA in the germline V gene. This CDR3 is built from 11 residues. The CDR3 region has the DNA TGTGCCAGCAGCGTCTCCGTCCCGCAGTATTTT. It codes for CASSVSVPQYF.

The genes are TRBV5-1 and TRBJ2-3; D is possibly TRBD2 (5 bases). CDR1 and CDR2 from the germline V gene are SGHRS and YFSETQ. The V end lost 0 bases, the J end lost 4 bases, and 9 bases lay between the germline ends. The CDR3 consists of 14 residues. CDR3 region: CASSLASSADTQYF. CDR3 DNA sequence: TGCGCCAGCAGCTTGGCTAGCTCGGCAGATACGCAGTATTTT. Based on the CDR3 plus reference TRBV5-1 and TRBJ2-3, the full variable domain is KAGVTQTPRYLIKTRGQQVTLSCSPISGHRSVSWYQQTPGQGLQFLFEYFSETQRNKGNFPGRFSGRQFSNSRSEMNVSTLELGDSALYLCASSLASSADTQYFGPGTRLTVL.

Comment on this clone: Relative to the germline gene, one junction end is altered; a read error may explain this. This chain joins TRBV7-8 and TRBJ2-5, with 10 bases identical to TRBD2. The CDR3 extends over 14 amino acids. The germline gives CDR1 SGHVS, CDR2 FQNEAQ. CDR3 bases: TGTGCCAGCATACTTAGGGCTAGCGGGGGCCTCGCCCACTTC. It encodes CASILRASGGLAHF.

The rearrangement joins TRBV30 to TRBJ1-5; D possibly corresponds to TRBD1 (5 bases). The CDR3 sequence is 15 residues long. Between the trimmed V and J ends, which lost 1 base and 4 bases, there was a span of 14 bases. CDR1 and CDR2 from the germline V gene are GTSNPN and SVGIG (reference sequence). CDR3 sequence (DNA): TGTGCCTGGAGTGCAGCGGGGCCCTCGAATCAGCCCCAGCATTTT. It translates to CAWSAAGPSNQPQHF.

A single count supports this clone. The rearrangement links TRBV4-1 to TRBJ2-1; TRBD2 matches at 7 bases. CDR1 and CDR2 (germline): MGHRA, YSYEKL. J lost 2 bases, V lost 5 bases, and 9 bases had no gene match. The CDR3 consists of 16 residues. The CDR3 nucleotides are TGCGCCAGCAGCATCAGCGGGGTGAGGCCCTACAATGAGCAGTTCTTC. Its translation: CASSISGVRPYNEQFF.

The chain links TRBV29-1 to TRBJ2-7; D is unresolved. CDR1 and CDR2 from the germline V gene are SQVTM and ANQGSEA. This CDR3 is 12 amino acids long. V lost 4 bases and J 7 bases, leaving 14 bases between the germline ends. CDR3 region: CSVGRSLGEQYF. The CDR3 nucleotides are TGCAGCGTTGGAAGGAGCCTGGGGGAGCAGTACTTC.

This clone was counted once. The chain is built from TRBV6-5 and TRBJ2-7, with D possibly matching TRBD1 (5 bases). This CDR3 has 14 amino acids. Germline lookup yields CDR1 MNHEY and CDR2 SVGAGI. The germline V and J ends were trimmed by 0 bases and 6 bases, with 12 bases remaining between them. The CDR3 region is CASSYSRVKGEQYF. The CDR3 region has the DNA TGTGCCAGCAGTTACTCCAGGGTAAAGGGCGAGCAGTACTTC.

This chain connects TRBV7-2 to TRBJ2-6; no clear D gene. V shed 1 base and J shed 0 bases, with 4 bases lying between them. This CDR3 is 15 amino acids long. CDR1 and CDR2 from the germline V gene are SGHTA and FQGNSA. DNA for the CDR3: TGTGCCAGCAGCTTAGGATACTCTGGGGCCAACGTCCTGACTTTC. It encodes CASSLGYSGANVLTF.

This clone was seen once. The chain is built from TRBV7-7 and TRBJ2-5; D possibly corresponds to TRBD1 (6 bases). The CDR3 is made up of 12 amino acids. Trimming removed 4 bases from V and 8 bases from J, with 11 bases in between. From germline, CDR1 is SSHAT and CDR2 FNYEAQ (reference sequence). CDR3 sequence (DNA): TGTGCCAGCAGCTCCGGGACAACTACCCAGTACTTC. Amino acid sequence: CASSSGTTTQYF.

The chain carries TRBV5-1 and TRBJ2-2; TRBD1 aligns across 9 bases. The junction had 12 bases not matched to a gene; V was cut back by 4 bases and J by 2 bases. The CDR3 has 18 residues. CDR1 and CDR2 from the germline V gene are SGHRS and YFSETQ. The CDR3 nucleotides are TGCGCCAGCAGCGCTCGACAGGGGGTCCCCTCTAACACCGGGGAGCTGTTTTTT. Protein product: CASSARQGVPSNTGELFF. Based on the CDR3 plus reference TRBV5-1 and TRBJ2-2, the full variable domain is KAGVTQTPRYLIKTRGQQVTLSCSPISGHRSVSWYQQTPGQGLQFLFEYFSETQRNKGNFPGRFSGRQFSNSRSEMNVSTLELGDSALYLCASSARQGVPSNTGELFFGEGSRLTVL.

V gene TRBV29-1 combines with J gene TRBJ2-2; D not resolved. The germline V and J ends were trimmed by 4 bases and 0 bases, with 15 bases remaining between them. This CDR3 spans 16 amino acids. Germline V lookup: CDR1 SQVTM, CDR2 ANQGSEA. The CDR3 here is CSVAFGQPANTGELFF. As DNA, the CDR3 is TGCAGCGTTGCTTTCGGCCAGCCCGCGAACACCGGGGAGCTGTTTTTT.

This clone was seen only a few times. The rearrangement uses TRBV5-1 and TRBJ2-6; possibly TRBD1 for D (6 bases). CDR1 is SGHRS and CDR2 is YFSETQ in the germline V gene. The CDR3 has 16 residues. Trimming shortened V by 3 bases and J by 0 bases, and 10 bases separated the two germline ends. For the CDR3, the DNA is TGCGCCAGCAGCTATCAACAGGGCTCTGGGGCCAACGTCCTGACTTTC. This codes for CASSYQQGSGANVLTF.

The chain combines TRBV29-1 with TRBJ2-3, with TRBD1 identical over 9 bases. V trimming: 4 bases; J trimming: 4 bases; junction bases outside the gene matches: 12. Per the germline V gene, CDR1 is SQVTM and CDR2 is ANQGSEA. This CDR3 is built from 16 residues. CDR3 loop: CSVVHRTGGAADTQYF. The CDR3 DNA follows: TGCAGCGTTGTCCACCGAACAGGGGGCGCGGCAGATACGCAGTATTTT.

The chain links TRBV5-1 to TRBJ2-2; TRBD2 matches 10 bases. Germline CDR1 is SGHRS and CDR2 is YFSETQ. After removal of 4 bases from V and 4 bases from J, the junction contained 4 bases not matched to a gene. This CDR3 comprises 15 residues. The CDR3 region is CASSPTSGVTGELFF. CDR3 nucleotides: TGCGCCAGCAGCCCCACTAGCGGGGTCACCGGGGAGCTGTTTTTT.

This clone was recorded only once. The chain has TRBV15 and TRBJ1-1; a possible D gene is TRBD1 (6 bases). Germline lookup yields CDR1 LNHNV and CDR2 YYDKDF (reference sequence). Trimming pared 1 base from V and 6 bases from J, leaving 6 bases between. This CDR3 comprises 12 residues. DNA of the CDR3: TGTGCCACCAGCAGAGCAGGGGCTGAAGCTTTCTTT. Amino acids: CATSRAGAEAFF.

Of note for this clone: This sample includes further DNA sequences coding for the same CDR3. The chain employs TRBV4-1 and TRBJ1-2; 9 bases are a match to TRBD1. Germline trimming cut 1 base from V and 8 bases from J; bases unmatched to any gene: 8. Germline CDR1 and CDR2: MGHRA and YSYEKL. The length of the CDR3 is 15 residues. The CDR3 coding sequence is TGCGCCAGCAGCCAAGCGGGACAGGGAGTGGGAGGCTACACCTTC. The encoded protein is CASSQAGQGVGGYTF.

This clone was seen a handful of times. This sequence joins TRBV9 and TRBJ2-3, with TRBD2 matching over 14 bases. From germline, CDR1 is SGDLS and CDR2 YYNGEE. CDR3 length equals 17 residues. The junction had 4 bases not matched to a gene; V was cut back by 2 bases and J by 2 bases. The CDR3 coding sequence is TGTGCCAGCAGCGTGACTAGCGGGGGGGCTAACACAGATACGCAGTATTTT. Its protein product is CASSVTSGGANTDTQYF.

The chain couples TRBV7-2 to TRBJ1-2; 7 positions match TRBD1. Germline trimming cut 1 base from V and 5 bases from J; bases unmatched to any gene: 7. The CDR3 length is 15 residues. Germline V CDR1 and CDR2: SGHTA, FQGNSA. CDR3: CASSLVGQTIYGYTF. In DNA form, the CDR3 reads TGTGCCAGCAGCTTAGTGGGACAGACAATATATGGCTACACCTTC.

This sequence joins TRBV10-3 and TRBJ2-2, with 9 bases fitting TRBD2. The germline gives CDR1 ENHRY, CDR2 SYGVKD. Trimming removed 10 bases from V and 2 bases from J; junction bases left unmatched: 11. This CDR3 contains 16 residues. The CDR3 loop reads CATQTSGNLNTGELFF. The DNA for the CDR3 is TGTGCCACCCAGACTAGCGGCAACCTAAACACCGGGGAGCTGTTTTTT.

V gene TRBV7-9 combines with J gene TRBJ1-1, with D possibly matching TRBD1 (6 bases). The CDR3 has 14 residues. Looked up from germline, CDR1 is SEHNR and CDR2 is FQNEAQ (reference sequence). Trimming removed 5 bases from V and 1 base from J, with 11 bases in between. The CDR3 sequence is CASSTYRENTEAFF. The CDR3 region has the DNA TGTGCCAGCAGCACTTACAGGGAGAACACTGAAGCTTTCTTT.

This clone was detected only a few times. The chain employs TRBV5-1 and TRBJ2-5; perhaps TRBD1 as D (5 bases). The germline gives CDR1 SGHRS, CDR2 YFSETQ. This CDR3 spans 15 amino acids. Between the trimmed V and J ends, which lost 4 bases and 5 bases, there was a span of 18 bases. The CDR3, as DNA: TGCGCCAGCAGCCCGGCCCCGGACATTCTCGAGACCCAGTACTTC. This codes for CASSPAPDILETQYF. The complete variable domain, with remaining parts taken from reference TRBV5-1 and TRBJ2-5, reads KAGVTQTPRYLIKTRGQQVTLSCSPISGHRSVSWYQQTPGQGLQFLFEYFSETQRNKGNFPGRFSGRQFSNSRSEMNVSTLELGDSALYLCASSPAPDILETQYFGPGTRLLVL.

V and J are TRBV30 and TRBJ1-1; the D is unclear. The V gene's germline CDR1 is GTSNPN and CDR2 SVGIG (reference sequence). V was shortened by 4 bases and J by 1 base, with 7 bases between the two germline ends. The CDR3 has 12 amino acids. CDR3 in DNA: TGTGCCTGGACGTTTTGGAACACTGAAGCTTTCTTT. Translation: CAWTFWNTEAFF.

V and J are TRBV30 and TRBJ2-7, with D possibly matching TRBD1 (5 bases). Trimming took off 4 bases at V and 3 bases at J, with 19 bases between the two ends. The germline CDR1 and CDR2 sequences are GTSNPN and SVGIG (reference sequence). The CDR3 extends over 15 amino acids. CDR3 residues: CAWTQSLGLGYEQYF. The DNA for the CDR3 is TGTGCCTGGACCCAGAGTTTGGGGCTAGGCTACGAGCAGTACTTC.

The chain couples TRBV30 to TRBJ2-7; the D gene is possibly TRBD1 (5 bases). The CDR3 extends over 13 amino acids. Germline assignment: CDR1 GTSNPN and CDR2 SVGIG (reference sequence). Trimming removed 1 base at V and 2 bases at J, with 9 bases between. The CDR3 DNA reads TGTGCCTGGAGTGGGCAGGGAACCTACGAGCAGTACTTC. As protein: CAWSGQGTYEQYF.

This clone has a handful of counts. The V gene is TRBV27, the J gene TRBJ2-7; TRBD1 agrees at 8 bases. CDR3 length: 13 residues. The V gene's germline CDR1 is MNHEY and CDR2 SMNVEV (reference sequence). With 3 bases clipped from V and 9 bases from J, the junction kept 7 bases outside the gene matches. Here the CDR3 DNA reads TGTGCCAGCAGTTTGCGACAGGGGTTCGGGCAGTACTTC. Translated, it gives CASSLRQGFGQYF.

The genes are TRBV6-1 and TRBJ2-5, with no clear D. The CDR3 is made up of 12 amino acids. CDR1 is MNHNS, CDR2 SASEGT, per germline. V was trimmed by 2 bases and J by 4 bases, leaving 5 bases between them. The chain's CDR3 is CASSERRETQYF. CDR3 coding DNA: TGTGCCAGCAGTGAAAGAAGAGAGACCCAGTACTTC.